This T cell receptor beta chain was profiled in a study of sequential checkpoint blockade in melanoma. As for the study in general: Each arm's sequence ended with maintenance nivolumab. DNA from 91 pretreatment tumor samples underwent TCRβ immunosequencing. Twenty-two patients had matched tumor biopsies before treatment and at week 13 after nivolumab or ipilimumab alone.

The protocol was immunoSEQ multiplex PCR, while the TCRdb copy is restricted to in-frame clones and leaves out a portion. The sample contains 5,000 to 5,500 clones, less than 30% of which appear only once. Indicated treatment: randomized to nivolumab then ipilimumab (arm A) or the reverse (arm B). This clone is deemed medium-sized. CDR1 MDHEN and CDR2 SYDVKM come from the germline V gene. The CDR3 consists of 14 residues. The V end was cut by 3 bases, the J end by 3 bases, with 11 bases between. J is TRBJ1-1 and V is TRBV28, with unresolved D. The input for sequencing was tumor tissue (inferred from file names), taken from a patient given nivolumab and ipilimumab in sequence. This clonotype originated in a human donor with melanoma. CDR3 region: CASSLRVTHTEAFF. Written as DNA, the CDR3 is TGTGCCAGCAGTTTGAGGGTGACCCACACTGAAGCTTTCTTT.